A single sample gave rise to the 12 T cell receptor beta chains below, sequenced in a study of blood T cell repertoires in COVID-19. TCRdb keeps only in-frame clones here, not all; method: immunoSEQ multiplex PCR. Counted here are some 87,000 clones, over 70% occurring once; the ten biggest clones make up less than 20%. The specimen was peripheral blood. Receptor source: a human donor in a cohort sampled during active COVID-19.

The CDR3 loop is CASSSGQEPYEQYF. DNA for the CDR3: TGTGCCAGCAGCTCCGGACAGGAACCCTACGAGCAGTACTTC. The gene calls are TRBV5-6 and TRBJ2-7, with 7 bases matching TRBD1. Germline lookup yields CDR1 SGHDT and CDR2 YYEEEE. V trimming: 3 bases; J trimming: 2 bases; junction bases outside the gene matches: 5. This CDR3 has 14 amino acids.

The chain has TRBV19 and TRBJ1-6; 7 nucleotides agree with TRBD1. Germline-derived CDR1 and CDR2 are LNHDA and SQIVND (reference sequence). This CDR3 spans 15 amino acids. Germline trimming cut 3 bases from V and 7 bases from J; bases unmatched to any gene: 6. DNA of the CDR3: TGTGCCAGTAGTATCGACGGGACAGCCAATTCACCCCTCCACTTT. Residues: CASSIDGTANSPLHF.

The chain couples TRBV27 to TRBJ2-1, with 14 bases matching TRBD2. The CDR3 has 18 amino acids. V trimming: 6 bases; J trimming: 2 bases; junction bases outside the gene matches: 9. The germline V gene has CDR1 MNHEY and CDR2 SMNVEV (reference sequence). Here the CDR3 DNA reads TGTGCCAGCAGCCAGACTAGCGGGGGGGCCATCCCCTACAATGAGCAGTTCTTC. This translates into CASSQTSGGAIPYNEQFF.

This chain uses TRBV5-5 with TRBJ2-3, with 15 bases lining up with TRBD2. The J segment lost 0 bases and the V segment lost 5 bases, leaving 7 bases of the junction unmatched. This CDR3 is built from 18 residues. Germline CDR1 reads SGHKS; CDR2 reads YYEKEE (reference sequence). CDR3 residues: CASSPGLAGGYSTDTQYF. CDR3 DNA: TGTGCCAGCAGTCCGGGACTAGCGGGAGGCTATAGCACAGATACGCAGTATTTT.

The CDR3 DNA follows: TGTGCCAGCAGCTTACTAGCAAATGAGCAGTTCTTC. Protein sequence: CASSLLANEQFF. The gene calls are TRBV28 and TRBJ2-1, with D maybe TRBD2 (6 bases). Per germline, CDR1 MDHEN and CDR2 SYDVKM. V was pared by 6 bases and J by 7 bases, with 10 bases between. This CDR3 contains 12 residues. The full variable domain, with the rest looked up from reference TRBV28 and TRBJ2-1, is DVKVTQSSRYLVKRTGEKVFLECVQDMDHENMFWYRQDPGLGLRLIYFSYDVKMKEKGDIPEGYSVSREKKERFSLILESASTNQTSMYLCASSLLANEQFFGPGTRLTVL.

J is TRBJ2-1 and V is TRBV28; 9 bases line up with TRBD1. Germline V lookup: CDR1 MDHEN, CDR2 SYDVKM. The CDR3 runs to 17 residues. V gave up 3 bases and J gave up 1 base; unmatched junction bases: 7. CDR3 loop: CASSFPGTGQSYNEQFF. CDR3 bases: TGTGCCAGCAGTTTTCCCGGGACAGGGCAATCCTACAATGAGCAGTTCTTC.

V and J are TRBV6-6 and TRBJ2-7; 11 bases fit TRBD2. The CDR3 consists of 15 residues. Germline V gene data show CDR1 as MNHNY and CDR2 as SVGAGI (reference sequence). V dropped 8 bases and J dropped 4; count of bases not matched to a gene: 10. The CDR3 is CASGDSGRAGYEQYV. The CDR3 region has the DNA TGTGCCAGCGGCGATAGCGGGAGGGCCGGTTACGAGCAGTACGTC.

V is TRBV19 and J is TRBJ2-4; possibly TRBD2 for D (7 bases). The germline V and J ends were trimmed by 3 bases and 6 bases, with 15 bases remaining between them. Per the germline V gene, CDR1 is LNHDA and CDR2 is SQIVND (reference sequence). The CDR3 sequence is 15 residues long. CDR3 nucleotide sequence: TGTGCCAGTAGTATGATAGGAGGGGGGGCAAACATTCAGTACTTC. It encodes CASSMIGGGANIQYF.

The rearrangement uses TRBV6-5 and TRBJ2-2; TRBD1 might be the D (7 bases). V lost 6 bases to trimming and J lost 9 bases, with 14 bases between them. The CDR3 runs 13 residues. Germline CDR1 is MNHEY and CDR2 is SVGAGI. CDR3: CASRQGGGRELFF. In DNA form, the CDR3 reads TGTGCCAGCAGACAAGGGGGCGGGAGGGAGCTGTTTTTT.

DNA for the CDR3: TGTGCCATCAGTGAGTCGACTCGACTAGCGGGAGCTGAGCAGTTCTTC. It yields the protein CAISESTRLAGAEQFF. The J gene is TRBJ2-1, the V gene TRBV10-3; 12 bases line up with TRBD2. Looked up from germline, CDR1 is ENHRY and CDR2 is SYGVKD. Trimming removed 0 bases from V and 9 bases from J; junction bases left unmatched: 6. This CDR3 comprises 16 residues.

The chain combines TRBV6-1 with TRBJ2-7; D is possibly TRBD2 (5 bases). V shed 0 bases and J shed 3 bases, with 9 bases lying between them. The CDR3 has 14 amino acids. Per germline, CDR1 MNHNS and CDR2 SASEGT. This CDR3 reads CASSEAGEDYEQYF. For the CDR3, the DNA is TGTGCCAGCAGTGAAGCGGGAGAGGACTACGAGCAGTACTTC.

The chain employs TRBV30 and TRBJ1-4; the D is unclear. The CDR3 contains 13 residues. Trimming removed 0 bases from V and 5 bases from J, with 7 bases in between. CDR1 is GTSNPN, CDR2 SVGIG, per germline (reference sequence). The CDR3 DNA is TGTGCCTGGAGTGTTAGCGGGAATGAAAAACTGTTTTTT. Its protein product is CAWSVSGNEKLFF.